These 19 T cell receptor beta chains originate from one sample sequenced in a study of Tregs in tolerant kidney transplant recipients. The repertoire was sequenced with immunoSEQ multiplex PCR; TCRdb's copy has only in-frame clones and lacks some. Among 95,000 to 120,000 clones listed, around 91% were seen once. This specimen was CD4+ T cells from blood, taken before the transplant. Receptor source: a human donor who received a combined kidney and bone marrow transplant.

The J gene is TRBJ2-1, the V gene TRBV11-2, with TRBD2 matching over 16 bases. Trimming removed 5 bases from V and 0 bases from J; junction bases left unmatched: 7. The CDR3 is made up of 19 amino acids. Looked up from germline, CDR1 is SGHAT and CDR2 is FQNNGV. The CDR3 bases are TGTGCCAGCAGCGACGGGACTAGCGGGAGGGGGAGCTCCTACAATGAGCAGTTCTTC. It yields the protein CASSDGTSGRGSSYNEQFF.

The gene calls are TRBV7-9 and TRBJ1-2, with TRBD1 as a possible D gene (6 bases). The germline V gene encodes CDR1 SEHNR and CDR2 FQNEAQ (reference sequence). The CDR3 runs 16 residues. Trimming removed 7 bases from V and 5 bases from J, with 23 bases in between. The CDR3 sequence is CASTPKGQGNSYGYTF. The CDR3 nucleotides are TGTGCCAGCACCCCCAAAGGCCAGGGGAATTCATATGGCTACACCTTC.

J is TRBJ2-7 and V is TRBV14; 8 nucleotides align to TRBD1. The CDR3 is 15 residues long. The trim removed 5 bases at V and 2 bases at J, leaving 8 bases unmatched. Germline values: CDR1 SGHDN, CDR2 FVKESK. CDR3 residues: CASSSLGQGAYEQYF. As DNA, the CDR3 is TGTGCCAGCAGCTCTCTAGGACAGGGAGCCTACGAGCAGTACTTC.

The genes are TRBV28 and TRBJ2-7; TRBD1 matches at 9 bases. The CDR3 covers 17 residues. Germline V gene lookup returns CDR1 MDHEN and CDR2 SYDVKM. With 8 bases clipped from V and 0 bases from J, the junction kept 14 bases outside the gene matches. The CDR3 DNA follows: TGTGCCAGCCGCGCATGGTCCGGGACAGGGATCTCCTACGAGCAGTACTTC. This encodes CASRAWSGTGISYEQYF.

Regarding this clone: At one boundary the junction diverges from the germline segment, which might be a read error. V gene TRBV5-1 combines with J gene TRBJ2-7; 9 bases match TRBD1. The CDR3 is 14 residues long. Germline values: CDR1 SGHRS, CDR2 YFSETQ. This chain's CDR3 is CVSSIQGASYEQYF. The CDR3 DNA reads TGCGTCAGCAGTATACAGGGGGCTTCCTACGAGCAGTACTTC.

Comments on this clone: The junction departs from germline at one end; a sequencing error may be responsible. The rearrangement joins TRBV11-2 to TRBJ2-2; D is possibly TRBD1 (6 bases). Germline V lookup: CDR1 SGHAT, CDR2 FQNNGV. The CDR3 sequence is 14 residues long. CDR3 bases: TGTGCTAGCAGCAGGGGCGGATTGGCCGGGGAGCTGTTTTTT. It specifies CASSRGGLAGELFF.

This clone was observed once. This rearrangement joins TRBV7-6 to TRBJ2-7, with TRBD2 matching over 9 bases. V lost 5 bases and J lost 0; bases outside the gene matches: 23. This CDR3 has 21 residues. The V gene's germline CDR1 is SGHVS and CDR2 FNYEAQ. The CDR3 spells CASSLDSMGGWLAGSSYEQYF. The CDR3 DNA follows: TGTGCCAGCAGCCTAGACAGTATGGGTGGCTGGCTAGCGGGGAGCTCCTACGAGCAGTACTTC. The whole variable domain, filled in from reference TRBV7-6 and TRBJ2-7, reads GAGVSQSPRYKVTKRGQDVALRCDPISGHVSLYWYRQALGQGPEFLTYFNYEAQQDKSGLPNDRFSAERPEGSISTLTIQRTEQRDSAMYRCASSLDSMGGWLAGSSYEQYFGPGTRLTVT.

This clone was picked up a small number of times. V usage is TRBV7-9 and J usage is TRBJ2-1; 7 bases map to TRBD2. CDR1 and CDR2 (germline): SEHNR, FQNEAQ (reference sequence). J was trimmed by 9 bases and V by 7 bases; bases with no gene match: 9. This CDR3 has 13 residues. In nucleotides, the CDR3 is TGTGCCAGCACCCGAGGGGAGGGGAGTGAGCAGTTCTTC. Its protein product is CASTRGEGSEQFF.

V gene TRBV7-2 combines with J gene TRBJ1-5; TRBD1 is a possible D gene (5 bases). The germline CDR1 and CDR2 sequences are SGHTA and FQGNSA. V shed 1 base and J shed 6 bases, with 10 bases lying between them. The CDR3 is 14 amino acids. In DNA form, the CDR3 reads TGTGCCAGCAGCTTAGTCCAGGGAGGTCAGCCCCAGCATTTT. It yields the protein CASSLVQGGQPQHF.

This clone showed up just a few times. The chain joins TRBV7-9 to TRBJ2-7, with TRBD1 matching over 7 bases. V shed 5 bases, J shed 2 bases, and the junction held 12 bases outside the gene matches. The CDR3 is made up of 16 amino acids. Looked up from germline, CDR1 is SEHNR and CDR2 is FQNEAQ (reference sequence). The DNA for the CDR3 is TGTGCCAGCAGCCTCATGACGACAGGGACCACCTACGAGCAGTACTTC. This sequence encodes CASSLMTTGTTYEQYF.

The chain is built from TRBV6-5 and TRBJ2-7, with 12 positions matching TRBD2. Per germline, CDR1 MNHEY and CDR2 SVGAGI. V lost 0 bases and J lost 7; bases outside the gene matches: 4. The CDR3 covers 15 residues. CDR3 residues: CASSYSVLAGGEQYF. The CDR3 DNA sequence: TGTGCCAGCAGTTACTCCGTACTAGCGGGGGGTGAGCAGTACTTC.

The chain is built from TRBV5-4 and TRBJ1-1; D is perhaps TRBD1 (6 bases). In germline, CDR1 is SGHNT, CDR2 YYREEE (reference sequence). Trimming pared 1 base from V and 0 bases from J, leaving 10 bases between. This CDR3 is built from 15 residues. The chain's CDR3 is CASSLPGALNTEAFF. In DNA, the CDR3 is TGTGCCAGCAGCTTGCCAGGGGCCTTGAACACTGAAGCTTTCTTT.

The chain carries TRBV11-2 and TRBJ2-5; 7 nucleotides agree with TRBD2. Per germline, CDR1 SGHAT and CDR2 FQNNGV. V lost 3 bases to trimming and J lost 2 bases; unmatched junction nucleotides: 3. The CDR3 loop spans 14 amino acids. CDR3 in amino acids: CASSFGGGQETQYF. As DNA, the CDR3 is TGTGCCAGCAGCTTTGGGGGGGGTCAAGAGACCCAGTACTTC.

The chain carries TRBV6-1 and TRBJ1-6; perhaps TRBD1 as D (6 bases). This CDR3 comprises 15 residues. Germline CDR1 is MNHNS and CDR2 is SASEGT. The V end was cut by 6 bases, the J end by 4 bases, with 13 bases between. In nucleotides, the CDR3 is TGTGCCAGCAGGGACAGACAGAGTTATAATTCACCCCTCCACTTT. It encodes CASRDRQSYNSPLHF.

The chain combines TRBV10-2 with TRBJ1-1, with D perhaps matching TRBD1 (5 bases). CDR1 is WSHSY, CDR2 SAAADI, per germline. V lost 1 base to trimming and J lost 2 bases, with 17 bases between them. The CDR3 consists of 17 residues. In DNA form, the CDR3 reads TGCGCCAGCAGTGAGTTCGGCGTCAGGGCAGTCAACACTGAAGCTTTCTTT. As protein: CASSEFGVRAVNTEAFF.

The rearrangement uses TRBV5-1 and TRBJ2-3, with TRBD2 identical over 11 bases. The V gene end was trimmed by 4 bases and the J gene end by 1 base; junction bases not matched to a gene: 11. Germline CDR1 and CDR2: SGHRS and YFSETQ. The CDR3 runs 18 residues. The CDR3 DNA sequence: TGCGCCAGCAGCCTGGTGGGTAGCGGGGGGGCACGCACAGATACGCAGTATTTT. This encodes CASSLVGSGGARTDTQYF.

The J gene is TRBJ2-7, the V gene TRBV6-1; tentative D call: TRBD2 (6 bases). The V gene's germline CDR1 is MNHNS and CDR2 SASEGT. V dropped 8 bases and J dropped 2 bases, with 13 bases sitting between them. The CDR3 sequence is 13 residues long. The CDR3 reads CASLVAATYEQYF. Here the CDR3 DNA reads TGTGCCAGCCTTGTAGCGGCCACCTACGAGCAGTACTTC.

The V and J genes are TRBV19 and TRBJ2-1; 10 positions agree with TRBD2. Germline-derived CDR1 and CDR2 are LNHDA and SQIVND (reference sequence). The ends lost 5 bases at V and 8 bases at J; junction bases unmatched: 6. There are 14 residues in the CDR3. This CDR3 is CASSPGLAVDEQFF. The DNA of the CDR3 is TGTGCCAGTAGTCCCGGACTAGCGGTCGATGAGCAGTTCTTC. The variable domain in full, with the rest retrieved from reference TRBV19 and TRBJ2-1, is DGGITQSPKYLFRKEGQNVTLSCEQNLNHDAMYWYRQDPGQGLRLIYYSQIVNDFQKGDIAEGYSVSREKKESFPLTVTSAQKNPTAFYLCASSPGLAVDEQFFGPGTRLTVL.

V and J are TRBV29-1 and TRBJ1-1; 9 bases match TRBD1. Germline values: CDR1 SQVTM, CDR2 ANQGSEA. This CDR3 is built from 13 residues. Germline trimming cut 5 bases from V and 7 bases from J; bases unmatched to any gene: 8. CDR3 region: CSVLQGARDEAFF. CDR3 nucleotides: TGCAGCGTTCTACAGGGGGCGAGGGATGAAGCTTTCTTT.